Following are 27 T cell receptor beta chains from one sample sequenced in a study of patients and donors after allogeneic stem cell transplantation. TCRdb used MiXCR to reprocess the RT-PCR reads, holding one entry per CDR3 protein. The sample lists about 210,000 distinct CDR3 sequences, 38% seen once, with 11% in the top ten. Material for sequencing was blood, either unsorted or a sorted T cell fraction (not recorded which). The receptor set was obtained from a human donor who was either an allogeneic HSCT recipient or a stem cell or donor lymphocyte infusion donor (not recorded which). It is not recorded whose cells these are; they may come from a transplant donor.

The chain has TRBV5-1 and TRBJ1-4; D not resolved. V lost 2 bases to trimming and J lost 4 bases, with 9 bases between them. The CDR3 length is 14 residues. The germline V gene has CDR1 SGHRS and CDR2 YFSETQ. CDR3 nucleotides: TGCGCCAGCAGCTTAAACGGCTTTAATGAAAAACTGTTTTTT. Its protein is CASSLNGFNEKLFF.

The rearrangement uses TRBV7-6 and TRBJ2-1; a weak D match, TRBD1 (6 bases). Deletions cut 6 bases from V and 0 bases from J, with 12 bases between. CDR3 length: 15 amino acids. Germline values: CDR1 SGHVS, CDR2 FNYEAQ. The CDR3 loop is CASSPGHYSYNEQFF. The CDR3, as DNA: TGTGCCAGCAGTCCGGGACACTACTCCTACAATGAGCAGTTCTTC.

The table lists this clonotype with many counts. The CDR3 reads CASSFRDRGYGYTF. The CDR3 DNA is TGTGCCAGCAGCTTCCGGGACAGAGGCTATGGCTACACCTTC. The rearrangement joins TRBV5-6 to TRBJ1-2; TRBD1 matches at 7 bases. This CDR3 is 14 amino acids long. Germline assignment: CDR1 SGHDT and CDR2 YYEEEE. V lost 2 bases, J lost 4 bases, and 5 bases stayed unmatched. The complete variable domain, with remaining parts taken from reference TRBV5-6 and TRBJ1-2, reads DAGVTQSPTHLIKTRGQQVTLRCSPKSGHDTVSWYQQALGQGPQFIFQYYEEEERQRGNFPDRFSGHQFPNYSSELNVNALLLGDSALYLCASSFRDRGYGYTFGSGTRLTVV.

As to this clonotype: Sequence at one end of the junction differs from germline and may be a read error. The genes are TRBV3-1 and TRBJ1-2; D might be TRBD1 (5 bases). The germline CDR1 and CDR2 sequences are LGHDT and YNNKEL (reference sequence). The CDR3 extends over 12 amino acids. CDR3 in amino acids: CASSQGGNDSAF. CDR3 coding DNA: TGTGCCAGCAGCCAAGGGGGGAACGATTCCGCCTTC.

The chain uses TRBV5-6 and TRBJ2-2; 14 nucleotides align to TRBD2. Germline-derived CDR1 and CDR2 are SGHDT and YYEEEE. Trimming cost V 4 bases and J 5 bases; bases outside gene matches: 4. The CDR3 is 16 residues long. CDR3 DNA sequence: TGTGCCAGCAGCGCATGGACTAGCGGGGGGACCGGGGAGCTGTTTTTT. Translating gives CASSAWTSGGTGELFF.

CDR3 region: CASSLSLAGSYNEQFF. CDR3 DNA sequence: TGTGCCAGCAGCCTATCCCTTGCAGGATCCTACAATGAGCAGTTCTTC. This rearrangement joins TRBV7-2 to TRBJ2-1, with D unclear. There are 16 residues in the CDR3. Trimming took 5 bases from V and 1 from J, leaving 15 bases between them. The V gene's germline CDR1 is SGHTA and CDR2 FQGNSA.

This sequence joins TRBV21-1 and TRBJ1-6. TRBV21-1 represents a pseudogene. There are 18 residues in the CDR3. The CDR3: CASSKALSIFGHNSPLHF. CDR3 in DNA: TGTGCCAGCAGCAAAGCCCTCAGTATTTTTGGGCATAATTCACCCCTCCACTTT.

The genes are TRBV7-3 and TRBJ1-1, with D possibly being TRBD1 (5 bases). From germline, CDR1 is SGHTA and CDR2 FQGTGA. V was pared by 4 bases and J by 4 bases, with 10 bases between. This CDR3 spans 13 amino acids. The CDR3 loop is CASSSYQGTEAFF. Written as DNA, the CDR3 is TGTGCCAGCAGCTCCTACCAGGGCACTGAAGCTTTCTTT.

The V and J genes are TRBV6-2 or TRBV6-3 and TRBJ1-2; a possible D gene is TRBD1 (6 bases). The CDR3 extends over 15 amino acids. Germline assignment: CDR1 MNHEY and CDR2 SVGEGT. The V end was cut by 7 bases, the J end by 4 bases, with 19 bases between. This chain's CDR3 is CASTPPGAGVYGYTF. The CDR3 region has the DNA TGTGCCAGCACACCCCCCGGAGCAGGGGTCTATGGCTACACCTTC.

The J gene is TRBJ1-2, the V gene TRBV10-3, with D perhaps matching TRBD1 (5 bases). The CDR3 length is 13 residues. Germline lookup yields CDR1 ENHRY and CDR2 SYGVKD. Trimming took off 11 bases at V and 6 bases at J, with 19 bases between the two ends. CDR3 loop: CAHQTETSHGYTF. The CDR3 region has the DNA TGTGCCCACCAGACAGAAACTTCCCATGGCTACACCTTC.

The chain couples TRBV27 to TRBJ2-1, with 8 bases identical to TRBD1. Germline CDR1 reads MNHEY; CDR2 reads SMNVEV (reference sequence). CDR3 length equals 15 residues. After removal of 5 bases from V and 12 bases from J, the junction contained 15 bases not matched to a gene. CDR3 amino acids: CASSPSGTGRIGQFF. The CDR3 DNA sequence: TGTGCCAGCAGTCCCTCCGGGACAGGCCGTATTGGGCAGTTCTTC.

This clonotype occurred a few times. The chain has TRBV4-1 and TRBJ1-3; D remains ambiguous. Deletions cut 3 bases from V and 2 bases from J, with 11 bases between. The CDR3 runs 15 residues. The germline V gene has CDR1 MGHRA and CDR2 YSYEKL. The CDR3 sequence: CASSQGDKAGNTIYF. Here the CDR3 DNA reads TGCGCCAGCAGCCAGGGCGACAAGGCTGGAAACACCATATATTTT.

This clonotype appeared a few times. This chain links TRBV12-3 or TRBV12-4 with TRBJ1-4; D remains ambiguous. The CDR3 is 15 residues long. Between the trimmed V and J ends, which lost 1 base and 1 base, there was a span of 7 bases. CDR3 region: CASSLGRVTNEKLFF. The CDR3 region has the DNA TGTGCCAGCAGTTTAGGAAGGGTAACTAATGAAAAACTGTTTTTT.

The rearrangement links TRBV7-9 to TRBJ2-1, with D maybe TRBD2 (5 bases). With 5 bases removed from V and 4 bases from J, the gap between germline ends came to 15 bases. The CDR3 sequence is 15 residues long. Germline loops: CDR1 SEHNR, CDR2 FQNEAQ (reference sequence). The CDR3 is CASSIRPGSYNEQFF. In DNA, the CDR3 is TGTGCCAGCAGCATTAGACCGGGATCTTACAATGAGCAGTTCTTC. The full variable domain, in which reference TRBV7-9 and TRBJ2-1 provide the parts outside the CDR3, is DTGVSQNPRHKITKRGQNVTFRCDPISEHNRLYWYRQTLGQGPEFLTYFQNEAQLEKSRLLSDRFSAERPKGSFSTLEIQRTEQGDSAMYLCASSIRPGSYNEQFFGPGTRLTVL.

This clonotype was seen a few times. As DNA, the CDR3 is TGTGCCTGGAGTGCCGGGACAGGGGTCACTGAAGCTTTCTTT. This codes for CAWSAGTGVTEAFF. The V gene is TRBV30, the J gene TRBJ1-1; 10 positions match TRBD1. This CDR3 contains 14 residues. Germline loops: CDR1 GTSNPN, CDR2 SVGIG (reference sequence). V lost 1 base, J lost 4 bases, and 3 bases stayed unmatched. Complete variable domain (other parts from reference TRBV30 and TRBJ1-1): SQTIHQWPATLVQPVGSPLSLECTVEGTSNPNLYWYRQAAGRGLQLLFYSVGIGQISSEVPQNLSASRPQDRQFILSSKKLLLSDSGFYLCAWSAGTGVTEAFFGQGTRLTVV.

V and J are TRBV19 and TRBJ1-5, with 8 positions matching TRBD1. The ends lost 5 bases at V and 5 bases at J; junction bases unmatched: 5. The CDR3 has 14 amino acids. Germline CDR1 reads LNHDA; CDR2 reads SQIVND (reference sequence). The CDR3 DNA sequence: TGTGCCAGTAGTTACGGGACAGGCCATCAGCCCCAGCATTTT. As protein: CASSYGTGHQPQHF.

A remark on this clonotype: This CDR3 is missing its conserved last phenylalanine or tryptophan, likely due to a read error. J is TRBJ1-6 and V is TRBV5-8; no definite D call. The CDR3 is 14 residues long. From germline, CDR1 is SGHTS and CDR2 YDEGEE. V lost 7 bases to trimming and J lost 6 bases, with 14 bases between them. CDR3 in amino acids: CASLPRTANSPLHL. CDR3 nucleotides: TGTGCCAGCCTTCCCAGGACGGCTAATTCACCCCTCCACTTG.

This clonotype has only a few counts. The J gene is TRBJ1-5, the V gene TRBV5-1; the D is unclear. The CDR3 contains 14 residues. The germline CDR1 and CDR2 sequences are SGHRS and YFSETQ. The V and J ends lost 0 bases and 6 bases respectively, with 10 bases between them. The CDR3 region is CASSLGEGSQPQHF. CDR3 nucleotide sequence: TGCGCCAGCAGCTTGGGAGAGGGAAGTCAGCCCCAGCATTTT.

The chain combines TRBV11-3 with TRBJ1-2; no firm D call. Trimming left V 1 base short and J 0 bases short, with 12 bases between. Germline assignment: CDR1 SGHNT and CDR2 YENEEA. The length of the CDR3 is 16 residues. CDR3 residues: CASSLVPGDSNYGYTF. The CDR3 DNA follows: TGTGCCAGCAGCTTAGTGCCGGGTGACTCTAACTATGGCTACACCTTC.

This clonotype showed up just a few times. The chain combines TRBV30 with TRBJ2-7, with D tentatively TRBD2 (5 bases). The CDR3 is 14 amino acids. The V end was cut by 2 bases, the J end by 3 bases, with 14 bases between. Germline CDR1 is GTSNPN and CDR2 is SVGIG (reference sequence). CDR3 in amino acids: CAWSWTAGSYEQYF. The CDR3 DNA follows: TGTGCCTGGAGTTGGACGGCGGGCAGCTACGAGCAGTACTTC. Together with reference TRBV30 and TRBJ2-7, the CDR3 gives the full variable domain: SQTIHQWPATLVQPVGSPLSLECTVEGTSNPNLYWYRQAAGRGLQLLFYSVGIGQISSEVPQNLSASRPQDRQFILSSKKLLLSDSGFYLCAWSWTAGSYEQYFGPGTRLTVT.

This clonotype was detected many times. CDR3 in amino acids: CASSPAMGNNYGYTF. The CDR3 nucleotides are TGCGCCAGCAGCCCGGCAATGGGGAATAACTATGGCTACACCTTC. The V call is TRBV5-1, the J call TRBJ1-2, with no clear D. Per germline, CDR1 SGHRS and CDR2 YFSETQ. CDR3 size: 15 residues. Deletions cut 4 bases from V and 1 base from J, with 14 bases between.

The J gene is TRBJ1-5, the V gene TRBV7-2; no firm D call. Per germline, CDR1 SGHTA and CDR2 FQGNSA. The V end was cut by 7 bases, the J end by 0 bases, with 7 bases between. This CDR3 is built from 13 residues. This chain's CDR3 is CASTHSSNQPQHF. As DNA, the CDR3 is TGTGCCAGCACTCACAGTAGCAATCAGCCCCAGCATTTT. Variable domain in full (rest from reference TRBV7-2 and TRBJ1-5): GAGVSQSPSNKVTEKGKDVELRCDPISGHTALYWYRQSLGQGLEFLIYFQGNSAPDKSGLPSDRFSAERTGGSVSTLTIQRTQQEDSAVYLCASTHSSNQPQHFGDGTRLSIL.

J is TRBJ1-1 and V is TRBV5-1, with a tentative D call TRBD1 (5 bases). This CDR3 is 17 amino acids long. Germline loops: CDR1 SGHRS, CDR2 YFSETQ. V was cut by 4 bases and J by 1 base, with 20 bases left in between. CDR3 sequence: CASSRGSAGRTNTEAFF. Written as DNA, the CDR3 is TGCGCCAGCAGCCGAGGGTCGGCAGGGAGGACGAACACTGAAGCTTTCTTT.

The gene calls are TRBV27 and TRBJ1-2; D perhaps matches TRBD1 (6 bases). This CDR3 region has 14 residues. CDR1 MNHEY and CDR2 SMNVEV come from the germline V gene (reference sequence). V was shortened by 3 bases and J by 5 bases, with 13 bases between the two germline ends. In nucleotides, the CDR3 is TGTGCCAGCAGTTTGAAAGGGGGACGGTATGGCTACACCTTC. Encoded protein: CASSLKGGRYGYTF.

This clonotype was observed a single time. V usage is TRBV7-2 and J usage is TRBJ2-3; D possibly uses TRBD1 or TRBD2 (6 bases each). Germline loops: CDR1 SGHTA, CDR2 FQGNSA. V lost 5 bases and J 11 bases, leaving 14 bases between the germline ends. This CDR3 contains 12 residues. CDR3 nucleotides: TGTGCCAGCAGCCCACTAGCAGGGGAGCAGTATTTT. Translated, it gives CASSPLAGEQYF.

This clonotype was detected a few times. This sequence joins TRBV5-1 and TRBJ1-1; weak D call: TRBD1 (5 bases). The CDR3 has 14 residues. V lost 1 base and J lost 4, with 11 bases in between. Germline CDR1 and CDR2: SGHRS and YFSETQ. The CDR3 nucleotides read TGCGCCAGCAGCTTGAACCCAGGGATCACTGAAGCTTTCTTT. It is translated as CASSLNPGITEAFF.

The rearrangement links TRBV7-9 to TRBJ1-2, with unresolved D. V lost 3 bases, J lost 4 bases, and 12 bases lay in between. CDR1 is SEHNR and CDR2 is FQNEAQ in the germline V gene (reference sequence). CDR3 length equals 14 residues. The chain's CDR3 is CASSFVGAPYGYTF. The CDR3 DNA reads as TGTGCCAGCAGCTTCGTGGGAGCTCCCTATGGCTACACCTTC.